This TCR beta chain was observed in a study of beta chain features in type 1 diabetes. Study overall: Analysis included 95 million to 140 million sorted cells drawn from all samples.

J was trimmed by 4 bases and V by 1 base; bases with no gene match: 7. The CDR3 totals 16 residues. Germline CDR1 SEHNR, CDR2 FQNEAQ (reference sequence). The entirety of the isolated RNA underwent reverse transcription, so expressed TCRB transcripts were sequenced. The repertoire was sequenced with immunoSEQ multiplex PCR; TCRdb's copy has only in-frame clones and lacks some. The data contain some 360,000 clones, about 18% of them singletons. Points from the study as a whole: For type 1 diabetes patients, VDJ junctions showed fewer insertions and more deletions. HLA influence on TCRB rearrangement stayed unresolved here.

Notes on this clone: Its matching antigen is unknown.

This receptor was identified in a woman aged 18-29 years in good health. J is TRBJ2-3 and V is TRBV7-9; TRBD1 agrees at 8 bases. The specimen sequenced was naive CD4+ T cells from blood. CDR3 sequence: CASSLGAGGRADTQYF. The CDR3 DNA is TGTGCCAGCAGCTTAGGGGCAGGGGGCCGGGCAGATACGCAGTATTTT.